This T cell receptor (beta chain) comes out of a study of blood T cells in healthy people across ages. Primers used in a second PCR of about 6 to 11 cycles were a sample-barcoded 5' primer and a J-beta primer mix. In TCRdb, the 5' RACE reads were re-called with MiXCR into one record per CDR3 protein. Among about 1,800,000 distinct CDR3 sequences listed, roughly 30% were seen once. Study-wide findings and caveats: Roughly linear age-related decline in beta diversity appeared, significant by age approximately 43. Whereas aged donors had fewer naive CD4+ cells, long-lived donors had more of them and higher diversity.

A remark on this clonotype: Antigen: not known. It may be a read error: a sequence one base away is much more abundant.

Researchers collected approximately 9.5 milliliters of peripheral blood from every single donor. The germline V gene encodes CDR1 MDHEN and CDR2 SYDVKM. This CDR3 is built from 14 residues. The sequencing input was blood. This chain links TRBV28 with TRBJ2-5; D not resolved. The receptor's source is a woman aged 25 to 45 in good health. CDR3 residues: CTSTTQDGLASQYF. The DNA for the CDR3 is TGTACCAGCACAACCCAAGACGGGTTGGCGTCCCAGTACTTC.